This note documents a single T cell receptor (beta chain) sequence. Its specificity is not known. The sample is drawn from a study of shared clonotypes between healthy human individuals. Broader study findings: Clonotype sharing among donors, it was expected, would be affected by sequencing depth.

Germline V gene lookup returns CDR1 SGDLS and CDR2 YYNGEE. The CDR3 consists of 15 residues. Trimming pared 1 base from V and 5 bases from J, leaving 13 bases between. The protocol was immunoSEQ multiplex PCR, while the TCRdb copy is restricted to in-frame clones and leaves out a portion. The profile shows roughly 650,000 clones, more than 95% of them singletons. This receptor was obtained from a woman in her twenties or thirties in good health. The V call is TRBV9, the J call TRBJ1-5; weak D call: TRBD1 (5 bases). Sequenced input: naive CD4+ T cells sorted from blood. Subset: CD45RA+ positively selected. In DNA form, the CDR3 reads TGTGCCAGCAGCGTACTGGGGGGGATCGATCAGCCCCAGCATTTT. This codes for CASSVLGGIDQPQHF.